The TCR beta chain under discussion was sequenced for a study of OX40 agonist ivuxolimab in advanced cancers. About the full investigation: Ivuxolimab, which targeted the costimulatory receptor OX40 (CD134), was an agonistic, fully human IgG2 monoclonal antibody. The dose-escalation cohort was 82.7% male with a mean age of around 64 years, ranging from roughly 20 to 80. The paper reports the monotherapy dose-escalation portion (N of about 54 patients) of the phase I ivuxolimab trial. Peripheral TCRbeta sequencing aimed to test whether ivuxolimab altered TCR sequence diversity and caused clonal T-cell expansion. Intravenous ivuxolimab was administered to patients every 2 weeks at six dose levels: 0.01, 0.1, 0.3, 1.5, 3 and 10 mg/kg. Patients were allowed to have had prior anti-PD-1, anti-PD-L1 or anti-CTLA-4 therapy, and less than 45% of the dose-escalation patients had previously received checkpoint inhibitors. Three dose-escalation patients achieved partial responses, one with hepatocellular carcinoma and two with cutaneous melanoma. Of the approximately 50 dose-escalation patients, hepatocellular carcinoma was present in about 20, melanoma in approximately 15, renal cell carcinoma in 9 and head and neck cancer in 9. The paper as a whole reports these results and caveats: Low levels of normalized T-cell clonal expansion were also seen in some patients who did not respond. At doses of 0.1 to 3.0 mg/kg, clonal expansion of both CD4+ and CD8+ blood T cells was observed from baseline to week 6. After ivuxolimab, more expanded clones were found on average in CD8+ T cells than in CD4+ T cells. Which antigens the clonally expanded peripheral T cells were specific for was not determined. Partial responders in the 0.1-3.0 mg/kg groups had among the lowest normalized peripheral clonal expansion, especially among CD8+ T cells.

Taken from the germline V gene, the CDR1 and CDR2 loops are SGHRS and YFSETQ. Measured from the cysteine to the phenylalanine, the CDR3 is 15 residues long. Just the 45-base CDR3 DNA is kept, in frame starting at base 1. Trimming takes 4 bases from V and 5 bases from J, and the germline ends sit 18 bases apart. The trial excluded patients who had a history of autoimmune disease or were on systemic immunosuppression. In every dose cohort, peripheral blood was drawn for TCR sequencing at baseline, cycle 4 day 1, and cycle 7 day 1. The samples were taken from a phase I, first-in-human, multicenter, open-label dose-escalation trial of ivuxolimab. Adults with locally advanced or metastatic head and neck squamous cell, hepatocellular, melanoma or renal cell carcinoma were enrolled in the trial. Before TCR sequencing, CD4+ T cells and CD8+ T cells were sorted from peripheral blood as separate populations.

Remarks on this clone: Its antigen is currently not known. Base-call qualities are not available, and no considerably larger clone is one nucleotide away.

Genomic DNA was isolated from the sorted cells so that the TCRbeta CDR3 region could be sequenced. TCRbeta CDR3 regions were sequenced using the immunoSEQ Assay. TCRdb took over this immuneACCESS table, retaining in-frame rearrangements with V and J assigned. Such tables are incomplete; in checked studies, under half of the missing clones stem from an unresolved V gene, and the remainder is unexplained. The sample records about 16,000 clones, about 93% of which are singletons. The top ten hold approximately 28% of the sample. Recombination joined TRBV5-1 with TRBJ1-1; no confident D gene assignment can be made. The clonotype comes from an adult with an advanced solid tumor such as melanoma, head and neck, liver or kidney cancer. Sequencing was performed on CD4+ or CD8+ T cells sorted from blood, taken in a trial of the OX40 agonist ivuxolimab. The CDR3 has the sequence CASSPPGGGKTEAFF. The DNA is as follows: TGCGCCAGCAGCCCCCCGGGCGGAGGGAAAACTGAAGCTTTCTTT.